Following are 32 T cell receptor beta chains from one sample sequenced in a study of T cell clonality in common variable immunodeficiency. Overall study findings and caveats: Fewer deletions and N-nucleotide insertions were reportedly seen in common variable immunodeficiency TCR beta sequences.

Sequencing was performed with immunoSEQ multiplex PCR; in TCRdb, only in-frame clones are kept and a portion is missing. The sample offers 15,000 to 20,000 clones and no singletons, the top ten holding 6.6%. These receptors are not linked to any known antigen. Sequenced material: peripheral blood mononuclear cells. Receptor source: a human donor with common variable immunodeficiency.

A few counts support this clone. Read data end 3 residues before the CDR3 end; the end is taken from the germline J gene. The V and J genes are TRBV19 and TRBJ1-1, with a weak D call TRBD1 (6 bases). Germline lookup yields CDR1 LNHDA and CDR2 SQIVND (reference sequence). CDR3 size: 18 residues. Trimming shortened V by 3 bases and J by 0 bases, and 20 bases separated the two germline ends. CDR3 DNA (partial): TGTGCCAGTAGTATCGCCCCGAAGGACAGTTCTATGAACACTGAA. Amino acid sequence: CASSIAPKDSSMNTE. From start to end, the CDR3 is CASSIAPKDSSMNTEAFF.

As concerns this clone: Read data end 3 residues before the CDR3 end; the end is taken from the germline J gene. The rearrangement uses TRBV6-1 and TRBJ1-2; 12 bases agree with TRBD1. CDR1 MNHNS and CDR2 SASEGT come from the germline V gene. The CDR3 sequence is 15 residues long. Incomplete CDR3 DNA: TGTGCCAGCAGTGCCCCGTTGGGGACAGGGGGCGGC. This gives the protein CASSAPLGTGGG. The complete CDR3 sequence is CASSAPLGTGGGYTF.

Comments on this clone: The read falls 3 residues short of the CDR3 end, and the missing part is taken from the germline J gene. V usage is TRBV29-1 and J usage is TRBJ2-7; a weak D match, TRBD2 (5 bases). V was cut by 4 bases and J by 2 bases, with 6 bases left in between. CDR1 and CDR2 (germline): SQVTM, ANQGSEA. CDR3 length equals 11 residues. CDR3 DNA (partial): TGCAGCGTTGTACTAGCCTACGAG. It yields the protein CSVVLAYE. The CDR3 as a whole reads CSVVLAYEQYF.

At least ten counts were recorded for this clone. Sequencing ends 3 residues short of the CDR3 end; the germline J gene provides the rest. The chain links TRBV7-3 to TRBJ2-1, with 12 bases aligning to TRBD2. V was clipped by 2 bases and J by 6 bases; unmatched bases: 2. The CDR3 is 15 amino acids. The V gene's germline CDR1 is SGHTA and CDR2 FQGTGA. The CDR3 region is CASSLLAGGPNEQFF. The CDR3 DNA, read in part, is TGTGCCAGCAGCTTACTAGCGGGAGGGCCCAATGAG.

Many counts were recorded for this clone. Coverage ceases 3 residues before the CDR3 finishes, and the germline J gene fills in the end. The genes are TRBV5-1 and TRBJ2-7; 15 bases match TRBD2. Germline CDR1 reads SGHRS; CDR2 reads YFSETQ. V was pared by 1 base and J by 6 bases, with 2 bases of the junction left unmatched. This CDR3 has 15 amino acids. The covered CDR3 bases are TGCGCCAGCAGCTTGCGGGGACTAGCGGGAGGCGAG. Translating it yields CASSLRGLAGGE. The full CDR3 protein reads CASSLRGLAGGEQYF.

This clone occurred a few times. The read falls 3 residues short of the CDR3 end, and the missing part is taken from the germline J gene. The rearrangement uses TRBV7-8 and TRBJ2-7; 9 positions agree with TRBD2. This CDR3 has 18 amino acids. Germline CDR1 reads SGHVS; CDR2 reads FQNEAQ. J gave up 6 bases and V 5 bases, and 20 bases lay outside the gene matches. The part of the CDR3 DNA that was read is TGTGCCAGCAGCCTGATCGGACGGCTGGCGGGAGGGTTCACCGAG. Encoded protein: CASSLIGRLAGGFTE. The entire CDR3 protein reads CASSLIGRLAGGFTEQYF.

In this sample, this clone turned up many times. With the read ending 3 residues before the CDR3 end, the germline J gene is used to fill in that end. V usage is TRBV2 and J usage is TRBJ1-5; 7 bases are shared with TRBD1. In germline, CDR1 is SNHLY, CDR2 FYNNEI. V gave up 6 bases and J gave up 1 base; unmatched junction bases: 3. The CDR3 contains 14 residues. The part of the CDR3 DNA that was read is TGTGCCAGCAGACTACAGGGGAGCAATCAGCCC. The encoded protein is CASRLQGSNQP. The whole CDR3 is CASRLQGSNQPQHF. The entire variable domain, with the rest obtained from reference TRBV2 and TRBJ1-5, is as follows: EPEVTQTPSHQVTQMGQEVILRCVPISNHLYFYWYRQILGQKVEFLVSFYNNEISEKSEIFDDQFSVERPDGSNFTLKIRSTKLEDSAMYFCASRLQGSNQPQHFGDGTRLSIL.

This clone was seen ten or more times. Sequencing ends 3 residues short of the CDR3 end; the germline J gene provides the rest. This chain connects TRBV10-3 to TRBJ2-3; 10 bases line up with TRBD2. Looked up from germline, CDR1 is ENHRY and CDR2 is SYGVKD. The CDR3 runs to 13 residues. After removal of 11 bases from V and 3 bases from J, the junction contained 5 bases not matched to a gene. This chain's CDR3 is CAVGTSETDTQYF. The DNA read from the CDR3 is TGTGCCGTTGGGACTAGCGAGACAGATACG.

The sample holds many counts of this clone. The CDR3 goes on 3 residues after the read ends, and that part is filled in from the germline J gene. The chain links TRBV7-2 to TRBJ2-7; the match to TRBD2 covers 11 bases. The CDR3 contains 16 residues. CDR1 and CDR2 (germline): SGHTA, FQGNSA. V was clipped by 0 bases and J by 2 bases; unmatched bases: 3. The CDR3 bases that were read are TGTGCCAGCAGCTTAGCACTAGCGGGAGCCCCCTACGAG. This codes for CASSLALAGAPYE. The CDR3 in its entirety is CASSLALAGAPYEQYF.

CDR3 bases read: TGTGCCAGCAGCTTAGCGGCAGGGGGGAACACCGGGGAG. As protein: CASSLAAGGNTGE. The entire CDR3 is CASSLAAGGNTGELFF. This chain connects TRBV7-2 to TRBJ2-2, with 7 bases that match TRBD1. Sequencing ends 3 residues short of the CDR3 end; the germline J gene provides the rest. V lost 0 bases to trimming and J lost 1 base; unmatched junction nucleotides: 2. In germline, CDR1 is SGHTA, CDR2 FQGNSA. The CDR3 has 16 residues.

This clone has at least ten counts. Incomplete CDR3 DNA: TGTGCCAGTAGTATTGGGGCTTCGGGCGAG. Residues: CASSIGASGE. The CDR3, in full, reads CASSIGASGEQYF. The chain joins TRBV19 to TRBJ2-7; perhaps TRBD1 as D (5 bases). Sequencing ends 3 residues short of the CDR3 end; the germline J gene provides the rest. This CDR3 is built from 13 residues. Germline CDR1 reads LNHDA; CDR2 reads SQIVND (reference sequence). V gave up 3 bases and J gave up 6 bases, with 12 bases separating them.

This clone appeared a few times. The CDR3 end falls 3 residues outside the read, so it is completed with the germline J gene. V usage is TRBV7-2 and J usage is TRBJ2-7; 7 bases fit TRBD1. The J segment lost 6 bases and the V segment lost 5 bases, leaving 10 bases of the junction unmatched. The CDR3 contains 14 residues. Germline CDR1 SGHTA, CDR2 FQGNSA. The CDR3 protein is CASSQRDSKGEQYF. Incomplete CDR3 DNA: TGTGCCAGCAGCCAGAGGGACAGCAAGGGCGAG.

As concerns this clone: The read is 3 residues too short to cover the CDR3 end, so that end is filled in from the germline J gene. The genes are TRBV6-1 and TRBJ1-5; tentatively, D is TRBD1 (5 bases). CDR3 size: 15 residues. The V gene's germline CDR1 is MNHNS and CDR2 SASEGT. V lost 4 bases and J lost 1, with 11 bases in between. The CDR3 reads CASSVIQGSNQPQHF. The CDR3 DNA, read in part, is TGTGCCAGCAGTGTAATTCAGGGAAGCAATCAGCCC.

This clone was seen a few times. The sequenced fragment ends 3 residues before the CDR3 boundary, so the rest is inferred from the germline J gene. The chain has TRBV19 and TRBJ1-5; D might be TRBD1 (5 bases). The CDR3 contains 13 residues. The germline CDR1 and CDR2 sequences are LNHDA and SQIVND (reference sequence). V dropped 5 bases and J dropped 7 bases, with 12 bases sitting between them. The DNA read from the CDR3 is TGTGCCAGTAGTGGCGGGGGGAGCCAGCCC. It specifies CASSGGGSQP. The complete CDR3 sequence is CASSGGGSQPQHF.

This clone was seen a handful of times. Coverage ceases 3 residues before the CDR3 finishes, and the germline J gene fills in the end. The V and J genes are TRBV30 and TRBJ2-7; D remains unclear. CDR3 size: 12 residues. CDR1 is GTSNPN, CDR2 SVGIG, per germline (reference sequence). Trimming shortened V by 5 bases and J by 2 bases, and 10 bases separated the two germline ends. CDR3 region: CAWAFTPYEQYF. The part of the CDR3 DNA that was read is TGTGCCTGGGCTTTTACTCCCTACGAG.

This clone was recorded many times. Sequencing ends 3 residues short of the CDR3 end; the germline J gene provides the rest. This chain joins TRBV10-3 and TRBJ2-3, with 10 bases aligning to TRBD2. V lost 4 bases and J lost 5; bases outside the gene matches: 3. Germline V gene sequence: CDR1 ENHRY, CDR2 SYGVKD. The CDR3 contains 14 residues. The covered CDR3 bases are TGTGCCATCAGTGGATTAGCGGGGGGAGATACG. It yields the protein CAISGLAGGDT. The full CDR3 reads CAISGLAGGDTQYF.

The table lists this clone with a few counts. This CDR3 is CASSPYRAHQPQHF. The sequenced part of the CDR3 DNA is TGTGCCAGCAGCCCTTACAGGGCACATCAGCCC. This chain links TRBV6-2 or TRBV6-3 with TRBJ1-5; tentatively, D is TRBD1 (6 bases). The missing CDR3 end, 3 residues past where the read stops, is filled in from the germline J gene. CDR3 length equals 14 residues. From germline, CDR1 is MNHEY and CDR2 SVGEGT. V lost 6 bases and J lost 5, with 14 bases in between.

This clone was observed many times. The read halts 3 residues ahead of the CDR3 end, with the missing end drawn from the germline J gene. This chain connects TRBV6-2 or TRBV6-3 to TRBJ1-6, with 7 bases matching TRBD1. This CDR3 has 13 residues. The V gene's germline CDR1 is MNHEY and CDR2 SVGEGT. The CDR3 DNA, read in part, is TGTGCCAGCAGCGACAGGGTTTCCAATCCC. This translates into CASSDRVSNP. From start to end, the CDR3 is CASSDRVSNPLHF.

Comment on this clone: Sequencing ends 3 residues short of the CDR3 end; the germline J gene provides the rest. The gene calls are TRBV7-9 and TRBJ2-2, with D uncertain. The CDR3 extends over 13 amino acids. Germline V CDR1 and CDR2: SEHNR, FQNEAQ (reference sequence). V was trimmed by 4 bases and J by 2 bases, leaving 5 bases between them. The part of the CDR3 DNA that was read is TGTGCCAGCAGCTCCTTCAACACCGGGGAG. Encoded protein: CASSSFNTGE. The whole CDR3 reads CASSSFNTGELFF.

This clone was observed at least ten times. The CDR3 end lies 3 residues beyond the end of the read and is filled in from the germline J gene. The chain carries TRBV7-2 and TRBJ1-1, with TRBD1 as a possible D gene (6 bases). Per the germline V gene, CDR1 is SGHTA and CDR2 is FQGNSA. This CDR3 has 14 residues. The CDR3 bases that were read are TGTGCCAGCAGCCAAGATATCGGACAGCCCCAA. Protein sequence: CASSQDIGQPQ. The CDR3 in full is CASSQDIGQPQAFF.

For this clone: The read ends 3 residues before the CDR3 terminus; that terminus is restored from the germline J gene. This rearrangement joins TRBV6-1 to TRBJ2-7, with 9 bases matching TRBD1. The CDR3 covers 14 residues. Germline lookup yields CDR1 MNHNS and CDR2 SASEGT. V lost 3 bases to trimming and J lost 2 bases; unmatched junction nucleotides: 2. The CDR3: CASSEGTGTYEQYF. The CDR3 bases that were read are TGTGCCAGCAGTGAGGGGACAGGGACCTACGAG.

A remark on this clone: The read gets to within 3 residues of the CDR3 end, and the germline J gene fills in the rest. This rearrangement joins TRBV19 to TRBJ1-1, with D tentatively TRBD1 (6 bases). Germline loops: CDR1 LNHDA, CDR2 SQIVND (reference sequence). The CDR3 sequence is 12 residues long. CDR3 DNA, as far as it was read: TGTGCCAGTAGTATGCGGAGGGGGAAA. It codes for CASSMRRGK. In full, the CDR3 reads CASSMRRGKAFF. The variable domain in full, with the rest retrieved from reference TRBV19 and TRBJ1-1, is DGGITQSPKYLFRKEGQNVTLSCEQNLNHDAMYWYRQDPGQGLRLIYYSQIVNDFQKGDIAEGYSVSREKKESFPLTVTSAQKNPTAFYLCASSMRRGKAFFGQGTRLTVV.

This clone was picked up many times. The read stops 3 residues short of the end of the CDR3; the missing end is completed from the germline J gene. The chain is built from TRBV6-1 and TRBJ2-3; TRBD2 aligns across 9 bases. V was clipped by 3 bases and J by 0 bases; unmatched bases: 4. Germline V gene data show CDR1 as MNHNS and CDR2 as SASEGT. The CDR3 has 16 residues. Partial CDR3 DNA: TGTGCCAGCAGTGAGCGGGGGGGTACTAGCACAGATACG. Translating it yields CASSERGGTSTDT. The entire CDR3 sequence reads CASSERGGTSTDTQYF.

This clone was counted many times. CDR3 region: CASSYFRNYGYTF. Incomplete CDR3 DNA: TGTGCCAGCAGCTATTTTAGAAACTATGGC. The rearrangement links TRBV5-4 to TRBJ1-2; D unresolved. The CDR3 goes on 3 residues after the read ends, and that part is filled in from the germline J gene. Trimming left V 3 bases short and J 2 bases short, with 8 bases between. This CDR3 has 13 residues. Germline-derived CDR1 and CDR2 are SGHNT and YYREEE (reference sequence).

This clone was found many times. The read terminates 3 residues before the CDR3 end, so the remaining end is supplied by the germline J gene. The chain carries TRBV18 and TRBJ2-1, with D maybe TRBD1 (6 bases). The CDR3 length is 14 residues. Trimming pared 2 bases from V and 9 bases from J, leaving 14 bases between. Germline loops: CDR1 KGHSH, CDR2 LQKENI. The CDR3 sequence is CASSPSRGKGEQFF. Partial CDR3 DNA: TGTGCCAGCTCACCAAGCAGGGGCAAGGGTGAG.

For this clone: The observed sequence ends 3 residues before the CDR3 terminus, with the missing tail filled in from the germline J gene. The chain combines TRBV2 with TRBJ2-3; possible D gene TRBD1, 6 bases. V gave up 6 bases and J gave up 5 bases, with 6 bases separating them. Germline CDR1 is SNHLY and CDR2 is FYNNEI. The CDR3 has 11 residues. The sequenced part of the CDR3 DNA is TGTGCCAGCAGGGGACAAGATACG. It codes for CASRGQDT. The whole CDR3 protein is CASRGQDTQYF.

Details on this clone: Read data end 3 residues before the CDR3 end; the end is taken from the germline J gene. This chain connects TRBV7-9 to TRBJ1-2; 8 bases are shared with TRBD1. CDR1 is SEHNR, CDR2 FQNEAQ, per germline (reference sequence). J was trimmed by 4 bases and V by 0 bases; bases with no gene match: 1. This CDR3 contains 14 residues. The chain's CDR3 is CASSLAQGAYGYTF. CDR3 DNA, as far as it was read: TGTGCCAGCAGCTTAGCGCAGGGGGCCTATGGC.

This clone was picked up many times. Coverage ceases 3 residues before the CDR3 finishes, and the germline J gene fills in the end. The V and J genes are TRBV29-1 and TRBJ2-2; D possibly corresponds to TRBD1 (5 bases). The CDR3 sequence is 14 residues long. Trimming removed 2 bases from V and 4 bases from J, with 11 bases in between. Germline CDR1 and CDR2: SQVTM and ANQGSEA. The chain's CDR3 is CSVEQGGGTGELFF. The DNA read from the CDR3 is TGCAGCGTTGAACAGGGCGGCGGCACCGGGGAG.

In regard to this clone: The read falls 3 residues short of the CDR3 end, and the missing part is taken from the germline J gene. The rearrangement joins TRBV5-1 to TRBJ2-1; D is ambiguous. The germline V gene has CDR1 SGHRS and CDR2 YFSETQ. The CDR3 sequence is 15 residues long. V was trimmed by 0 bases and J by 7 bases, leaving 14 bases between them. The CDR3 loop reads CASSLAPLGGNEQFF. Incomplete CDR3 DNA: TGCGCCAGCAGCTTGGCCCCCCTAGGCGGAAATGAG.

With respect to this clone: The read finishes 3 residues shy of the CDR3 end, and the germline J gene is used to complete it. This sequence joins TRBV18 and TRBJ1-2; 9 bases are a match to TRBD1. CDR3 size: 15 residues. The trim removed 3 bases at V and 4 bases at J, leaving 6 bases unmatched. Per germline, CDR1 KGHSH and CDR2 LQKENI. The covered CDR3 bases are TGTGCCAGCTCACCGGAACAGGGGGCAGGCTATGGC. The encoded protein is CASSPEQGAGYG. The full CDR3 sequence reads CASSPEQGAGYGYTF.

In its sample, this clone was seen a few times. The CDR3 goes on 3 residues after the read ends, and that part is filled in from the germline J gene. The J gene is TRBJ1-2, the V gene TRBV5-1; 9 nucleotides match TRBD1. The CDR3 spans 14 residues. J was trimmed by 2 bases and V by 1 base; bases with no gene match: 0. Germline V CDR1 and CDR2: SGHRS, YFSETQ. The CDR3 bases that were read are TGCGCCAGCAGCTTGACAGGGGGCAACTATGGC. Its protein is CASSLTGGNYG. The complete CDR3 sequence is CASSLTGGNYGYTF.

A word on this clone: The CDR3 is cut off 3 residues early in the read; its end comes from the germline J gene. The rearrangement uses TRBV7-6 and TRBJ2-5; 8 bases are shared with TRBD1. The germline gives CDR1 SGHVS, CDR2 FNYEAQ. The V gene end was trimmed by 1 base and the J gene end by 4 bases; junction bases not matched to a gene: 11. The CDR3 covers 17 residues. The part of the CDR3 DNA that was read is TGTGCCAGCAGCTTAGAAGTGTTAGGCAGGGGGCGAGAGACC. Its translation is CASSLEVLGRGRET. The full CDR3 protein is CASSLEVLGRGRETQYF.